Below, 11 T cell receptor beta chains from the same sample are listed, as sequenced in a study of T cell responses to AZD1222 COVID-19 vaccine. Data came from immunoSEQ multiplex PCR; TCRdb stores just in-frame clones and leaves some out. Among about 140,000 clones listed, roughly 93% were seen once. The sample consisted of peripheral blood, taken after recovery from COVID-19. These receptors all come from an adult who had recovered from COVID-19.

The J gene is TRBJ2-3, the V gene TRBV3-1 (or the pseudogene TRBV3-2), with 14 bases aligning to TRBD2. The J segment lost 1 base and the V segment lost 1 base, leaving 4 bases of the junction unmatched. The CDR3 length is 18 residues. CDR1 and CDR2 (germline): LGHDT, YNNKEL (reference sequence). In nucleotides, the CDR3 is TGTGCCAGCAGCCAAGTGACTAGCGGGAGGGGGCGCACAGATACGCAGTATTTT. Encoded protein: CASSQVTSGRGRTDTQYF.

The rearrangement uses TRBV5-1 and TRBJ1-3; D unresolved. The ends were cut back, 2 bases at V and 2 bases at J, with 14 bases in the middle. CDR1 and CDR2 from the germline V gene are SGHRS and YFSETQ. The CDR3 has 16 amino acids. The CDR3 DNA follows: TGCGCCAGCAGCTTAGTAACGAAAGTTGCTGGAAACACCATATATTTT. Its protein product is CASSLVTKVAGNTIYF.

DNA for the CDR3: TGCGCCAGCAGCGTACTCGGGACTCCTATTATCTCCTACAATGAGCAGTTCTTC. Its translation: CASSVLGTPIISYNEQFF. This chain connects TRBV5-1 to TRBJ2-1, with a possible D match to TRBD2 (6 bases). CDR1 SGHRS and CDR2 YFSETQ come from the germline V gene. V was shortened by 4 bases and J by 0 bases, with 20 bases between the two germline ends. There are 18 residues in the CDR3.

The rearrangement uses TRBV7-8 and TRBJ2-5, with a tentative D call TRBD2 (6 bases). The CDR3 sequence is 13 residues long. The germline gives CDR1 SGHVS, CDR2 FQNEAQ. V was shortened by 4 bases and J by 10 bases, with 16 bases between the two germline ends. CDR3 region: CASSWTERRVQYF. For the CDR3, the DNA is TGTGCCAGCAGCTGGACTGAAAGGAGGGTCCAGTACTTC.

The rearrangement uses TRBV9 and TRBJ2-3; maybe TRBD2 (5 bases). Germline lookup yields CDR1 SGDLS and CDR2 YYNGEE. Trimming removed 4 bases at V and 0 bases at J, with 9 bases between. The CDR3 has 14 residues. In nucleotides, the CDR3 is TGTGCCAGCAGCACGACTACTAGCACAGATACGCAGTATTTT. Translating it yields CASSTTTSTDTQYF.

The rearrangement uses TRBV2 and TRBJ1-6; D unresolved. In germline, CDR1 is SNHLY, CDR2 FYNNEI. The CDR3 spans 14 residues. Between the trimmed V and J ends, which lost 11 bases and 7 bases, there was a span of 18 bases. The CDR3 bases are TGTGCCGCCGGGTTTGTGGAGTCGAATTCACCCCTCCACTTT. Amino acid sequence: CAAGFVESNSPLHF. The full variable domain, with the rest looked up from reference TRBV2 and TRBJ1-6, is EPEVTQTPSHQVTQMGQEVILRCVPISNHLYFYWYRQILGQKVEFLVSFYNNEISEKSEIFDDQFSVERPDGSNFTLKIRSTKLEDSAMYFCAAGFVESNSPLHFGNGTRLTVT.

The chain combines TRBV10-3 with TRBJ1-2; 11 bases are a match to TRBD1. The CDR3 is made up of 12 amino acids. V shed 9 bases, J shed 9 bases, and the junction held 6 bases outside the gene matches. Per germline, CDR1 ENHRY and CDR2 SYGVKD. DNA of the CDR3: TGTGCCATTACGGGACAGGGGGTGAGCTACACCTTC. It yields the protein CAITGQGVSYTF.

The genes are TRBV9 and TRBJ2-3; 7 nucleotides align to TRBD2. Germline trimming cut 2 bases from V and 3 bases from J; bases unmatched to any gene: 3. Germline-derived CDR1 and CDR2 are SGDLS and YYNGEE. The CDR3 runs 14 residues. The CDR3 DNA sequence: TGTGCCAGCAGCGTCGATAGCGGGACAGATACGCAGTATTTT. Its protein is CASSVDSGTDTQYF.

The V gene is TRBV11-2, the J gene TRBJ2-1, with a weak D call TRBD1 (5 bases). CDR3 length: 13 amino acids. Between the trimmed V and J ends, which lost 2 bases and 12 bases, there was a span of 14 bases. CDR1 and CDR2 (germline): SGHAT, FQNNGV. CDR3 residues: CASSLQGNTGQFF. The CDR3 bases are TGTGCCAGCAGCTTACAGGGTAATACGGGGCAGTTCTTC. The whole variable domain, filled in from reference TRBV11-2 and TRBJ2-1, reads EAGVAQSPRYKIIEKRQSVAFWCNPISGHATLYWYQQILGQGPKLLIQFQNNGVVDDSQLPKDRFSAERLKGVDSTLKIQPAKLEDSAVYLCASSLQGNTGQFFGPGTRLTVL.

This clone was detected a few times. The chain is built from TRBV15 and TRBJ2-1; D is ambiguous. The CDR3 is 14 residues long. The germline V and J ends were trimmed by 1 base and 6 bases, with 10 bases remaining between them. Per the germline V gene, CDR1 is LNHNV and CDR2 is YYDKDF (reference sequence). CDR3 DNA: TGTGCCACCAGCAGAGGGGTAGCCCCCAATGAGCAGTTCTTC. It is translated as CATSRGVAPNEQFF.

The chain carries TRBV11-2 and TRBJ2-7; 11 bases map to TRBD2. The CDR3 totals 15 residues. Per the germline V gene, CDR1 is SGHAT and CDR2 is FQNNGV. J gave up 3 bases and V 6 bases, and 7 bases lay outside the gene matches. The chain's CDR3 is CASRRPGLAVYEQYF. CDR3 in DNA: TGTGCCAGCAGACGACCGGGACTAGCGGTCTACGAGCAGTACTTC.